These 27 T cell receptor beta chains were sequenced from one sample in a study of blood T cell repertoires in COVID-19. The method was immunoSEQ multiplex PCR; TCRdb's version includes in-frame clones alone and lacks a portion of them. The data show approximately 140,000 clones, 84% seen once. The specimen was peripheral blood. The receptors here all came from a human donor in a cohort sampled during active COVID-19.

V is TRBV6-5 and J is TRBJ1-5, with 9 bases aligning to TRBD1. V lost 6 bases, J lost 4 bases, and 7 bases stayed unmatched. This CDR3 is built from 15 residues. CDR1 is MNHEY, CDR2 SVGAGI, per germline. The CDR3 nucleotides read TGTGCCAGCAGCGCCGGACAGGGGCCTAATCAGCCCCAGCATTTT. It translates to CASSAGQGPNQPQHF.

The sample holds many counts of this clone. The sample contains more than one DNA sequence encoding this CDR3. The chain combines TRBV2 with TRBJ1-1; D remains ambiguous. The CDR3 sequence is 12 residues long. V was pared by 4 bases and J by 1 base, with 4 bases between. CDR1 is SNHLY, CDR2 FYNNEI, per germline. The CDR3 bases are TGTGCCAGCAGTGTATCGAACACTGAAGCTTTCTTT. Its translation: CASSVSNTEAFF.

The rearrangement links TRBV6-5 to TRBJ2-2; D perhaps matches TRBD1 (6 bases). Germline V gene sequence: CDR1 MNHEY, CDR2 SVGAGI. Trimming cost V 3 bases and J 4 bases, with 12 bases left between them. The CDR3 has 15 residues. CDR3 amino acids: CASSYRGSSTGELFF. CDR3 coding DNA: TGTGCCAGCAGTTATAGGGGGTCAAGCACCGGGGAGCTGTTTTTT.

V usage is TRBV20-1 and J usage is TRBJ2-5, with a possible D match to TRBD2 (5 bases). The CDR3 runs 11 residues. Per the germline V gene, CDR1 is DFQATT and CDR2 is SNEGSKA (reference sequence). The V end was cut by 6 bases, the J end by 7 bases, with 12 bases between. The CDR3: CSAVNRGTQYF. The DNA for the CDR3 is TGCAGTGCCGTTAATCGGGGGACCCAGTACTTC.

The chain couples TRBV6-2 or TRBV6-3 to TRBJ2-1; the D gene is possibly TRBD2 (5 bases). CDR1 and CDR2 from the germline V gene are MNHEY and SVGEGT. CDR3 size: 13 residues. V lost 2 bases, J lost 15 bases, and 17 bases lay in between. The CDR3 protein is CASSYPTRERAFF. The CDR3 DNA is TGTGCCAGCAGTTACCCTACCCGGGAAAGGGCGTTCTTC.

The CDR3 reads CASSQSAGQSPLHF. CDR3 coding DNA: TGTGCCAGCAGCCAGTCGGCAGGGCAATCACCCCTCCACTTT. The gene calls are TRBV3-1 (or the pseudogene TRBV3-2) and TRBJ1-6; weak D call: TRBD1 (5 bases). This CDR3 region has 14 residues. Deletions cut 3 bases from V and 10 bases from J, with 13 bases between. Germline assignment: CDR1 LGHDT and CDR2 YNNKEL (reference sequence).

The V gene is TRBV18, the J gene TRBJ2-7, with 8 nucleotides matching TRBD1. The CDR3 sequence is 15 residues long. The germline CDR1 and CDR2 sequences are KGHSH and LQKENI. Germline trimming cut 3 bases from V and 1 base from J; bases unmatched to any gene: 5. The CDR3 region is CASSPEDRESYEQYF. The CDR3 region has the DNA TGTGCCAGCTCACCGGAGGACAGGGAGTCCTACGAGCAGTACTTC.

V and J are TRBV9 and TRBJ2-7; 13 bases fit TRBD2. V shed 0 bases, J shed 6 bases, and the junction held 3 bases outside the gene matches. The germline V gene encodes CDR1 SGDLS and CDR2 YYNGEE. This CDR3 spans 15 amino acids. The CDR3 region is CASSVAGTSGAEQYF. CDR3 in DNA: TGTGCCAGCAGCGTAGCGGGGACTAGCGGGGCCGAGCAGTACTTC.

The chain uses TRBV7-9 and TRBJ1-1, with D perhaps TRBD1 (5 bases). CDR1 and CDR2 (germline): SEHNR, FQNEAQ (reference sequence). V lost 2 bases, J lost 3 bases, and 13 bases lay in between. CDR3 length: 15 amino acids. The CDR3 nucleotides read TGTGCCAGCAGCTTACGGTCAGGGTGGGACACTGAAGCTTTCTTT. It specifies CASSLRSGWDTEAFF.

The rearrangement joins TRBV18 to TRBJ1-4; no reliable D call. Trimming shortened V by 4 bases and J by 3 bases, and 15 bases separated the two germline ends. This CDR3 region has 16 residues. CDR1 is KGHSH, CDR2 LQKENI, per germline. The chain's CDR3 is CASSRIETVSNEKLFF. The CDR3 DNA follows: TGTGCCAGCTCACGCATAGAAACGGTTTCTAATGAAAAACTGTTTTTT.

V usage is TRBV7-2 and J usage is TRBJ2-7, with 7 bases matching TRBD1. The junction had 15 bases not matched to a gene; V was cut back by 7 bases and J by 6 bases. This CDR3 has 15 residues. Germline V lookup: CDR1 SGHTA, CDR2 FQGNSA. CDR3 amino acids: CASTPLGTAVSEQYF. In DNA, the CDR3 is TGTGCCAGCACCCCCTTGGGGACAGCCGTTTCCGAGCAGTACTTC.

The V call is TRBV19, the J call TRBJ2-2; 9 bases fit TRBD1. Trimming at V came to 4 bases and at J to 0 bases, leaving 9 bases not matched to a gene. CDR1 LNHDA and CDR2 SQIVND come from the germline V gene (reference sequence). This CDR3 contains 18 residues. CDR3 DNA sequence: TGTGCCAGTAGTAGGGACGGGGACAGGGTTACGAACACCGGGGAGCTGTTTTTT. As protein: CASSRDGDRVTNTGELFF.

The V and J genes are TRBV9 and TRBJ2-2; TRBD2 agrees at 9 bases. This CDR3 comprises 15 residues. After removal of 3 bases from V and 8 bases from J, the junction contained 8 bases not matched to a gene. CDR1 and CDR2 from the germline V gene are SGDLS and YYNGEE. The CDR3 nucleotides are TGTGCCAGCAGCGACCCAAAGCGGGGGGCTGGGGAGCTGTTTTTT. Its protein product is CASSDPKRGAGELFF. The whole variable domain, filled in from reference TRBV9 and TRBJ2-2, reads DSGVTQTPKHLITATGQRVTLRCSPRSGDLSVYWYQQSLDQGLQFLIQYYNGEERAKGNILERFSAQQFPDLHSELNLSSLELGDSALYFCASSDPKRGAGELFFGEGSRLTVL.

This chain connects TRBV19 to TRBJ2-5; 10 nucleotides agree with TRBD2. The V gene end was trimmed by 1 base and the J gene end by 5 bases; junction bases not matched to a gene: 7. This CDR3 is 16 amino acids long. CDR1 LNHDA and CDR2 SQIVND come from the germline V gene (reference sequence). The CDR3 sequence is CASSIVPAGGRETQYF. CDR3 bases: TGTGCCAGTAGTATAGTCCCAGCGGGGGGGCGGGAGACCCAGTACTTC.

The CDR3 DNA follows: TGTGCCAGCAGTTACCCAGAGACAGGGATTCCGGAAAAACTGTTTTTT. Its translation: CASSYPETGIPEKLFF. The rearrangement joins TRBV6-5 to TRBJ1-4; 7 positions match TRBD1. The length of the CDR3 is 16 residues. Germline-derived CDR1 and CDR2 are MNHEY and SVGAGI. With 2 bases clipped from V and 8 bases from J, the junction kept 11 bases outside the gene matches.

The chain recombines TRBV3-1 (or the pseudogene TRBV3-2) with TRBJ1-6; 7 nucleotides match TRBD1. The V gene end was trimmed by 5 bases and the J gene end by 5 bases; junction bases not matched to a gene: 3. The CDR3 is made up of 14 amino acids. Germline V lookup: CDR1 LGHDT, CDR2 YNNKEL (reference sequence). In DNA, the CDR3 is TGTGCCAGCAGCTTCCAGGGGGATAATTCACCCCTCCACTTT. Translation: CASSFQGDNSPLHF.

The chain has TRBV5-1 and TRBJ2-5, with 8 bases identical to TRBD2. The CDR3 length is 13 residues. From germline, CDR1 is SGHRS and CDR2 YFSETQ. V trimming: 3 bases; J trimming: 5 bases; junction bases outside the gene matches: 3. CDR3 nucleotide sequence: TGCGCCAGCAGCTCCGGGACTAGGGAGACCCAGTACTTC. It yields the protein CASSSGTRETQYF.

The CDR3 loop is CASSPRSFGYTF. In DNA, the CDR3 is TGTGCCAGCAGTCCCCGGAGTTTCGGCTACACCTTC. This chain joins TRBV12-3 or TRBV12-4 and TRBJ1-2; D remains unclear. Between the trimmed V and J ends, which lost 5 bases and 8 bases, there was a span of 12 bases. This CDR3 has 12 residues.

This chain uses TRBV30 with TRBJ1-2; D not certain. Germline V gene data show CDR1 as GTSNPN and CDR2 as SVGIG (reference sequence). CDR3 length: 15 amino acids. The V gene lost 0 bases and the J gene lost 4 bases, with 15 bases spanning the gap. In nucleotides, the CDR3 is TGTGCCTGGAGTGTATCCCCAAGCGTTACCTATGGCTACACCTTC. Protein: CAWSVSPSVTYGYTF.

The J gene is TRBJ1-1, the V gene TRBV6-5; maybe TRBD1 (5 bases). Germline V lookup: CDR1 MNHEY, CDR2 SVGAGI. This CDR3 has 15 residues. Deletions cut 0 bases from V and 1 base from J, with 9 bases between. The CDR3 reads CASSYSRRGNTEAFF. Here the CDR3 DNA reads TGTGCCAGCAGTTACTCGAGAAGGGGGAACACTGAAGCTTTCTTT.

The chain links TRBV10-3 to TRBJ2-7; the D is unclear. Germline V CDR1 and CDR2: ENHRY, SYGVKD. This CDR3 has 12 amino acids. Trimming shortened V by 2 bases and J by 9 bases, and 11 bases separated the two germline ends. This chain's CDR3 is CAISEGPPGQYF. Here the CDR3 DNA reads TGTGCCATCAGTGAGGGCCCTCCGGGGCAGTACTTC.

This clone was counted between two and nine times. The chain is built from TRBV27 and TRBJ1-5; D is unresolved. There are 14 residues in the CDR3. Trimming stripped 2 bases from V and 2 bases from J, with 7 bases between. Germline V gene data show CDR1 as MNHEY and CDR2 as SMNVEV (reference sequence). The CDR3 here is CASSLRLGNQPQHF. The CDR3 DNA sequence: TGTGCCAGCAGTTTAAGACTGGGCAATCAGCCCCAGCATTTT.

The chain recombines TRBV11-2 with TRBJ2-5; 7 nucleotides align to TRBD1. The germline V gene has CDR1 SGHAT and CDR2 FQNNGV. This CDR3 contains 13 residues. V lost 5 bases, J lost 3 bases, and 3 bases stayed unmatched. CDR3 region: CASSAQGKETQYF. CDR3 sequence (DNA): TGTGCCAGCAGCGCACAGGGGAAAGAGACCCAGTACTTC.

This chain joins TRBV29-1 and TRBJ1-2, with D possibly matching TRBD1 (6 bases). The CDR3 loop spans 11 amino acids. Germline V gives CDR1 SQVTM, CDR2 ANQGSEA. V was pared by 7 bases and J by 6 bases, with 12 bases between. CDR3: CSGGGGDGYTF. Written as DNA, the CDR3 is TGCAGCGGCGGAGGGGGGGATGGCTACACCTTC.

This sequence joins TRBV30 and TRBJ1-5, with 9 nucleotides matching TRBD1. This CDR3 region has 14 residues. In germline, CDR1 is GTSNPN, CDR2 SVGIG (reference sequence). The junction had 5 bases not matched to a gene; V was cut back by 5 bases and J by 3 bases. CDR3 DNA: TGTGCCTGGGCGGGACAGGGTTTCAATCAGCCCCAGCATTTT. It is translated as CAWAGQGFNQPQHF.

The rearrangement links TRBV28 to TRBJ1-5; D unclear. Germline CDR1 is MDHEN and CDR2 is SYDVKM. The CDR3 length is 14 residues. The CDR3 spells CAIHSSTSLQPQHF. CDR3 DNA: TGTGCGATCCACTCATCCACGAGCCTTCAGCCCCAGCATTTT.

The chain uses TRBV19 and TRBJ2-5; D is unclear. Trimming stripped 5 bases from V and 2 bases from J, with 6 bases between. The germline V gene has CDR1 LNHDA and CDR2 SQIVND (reference sequence). This CDR3 region has 12 residues. CDR3 nucleotide sequence: TGTGCCAGTAGTGTATCGCAAGAGACCCAGTACTTC. Its protein is CASSVSQETQYF.